This T cell receptor (beta chain) was sequenced in a study of beta chain features in type 1 diabetes. J lost 2 bases, V lost 3 bases, and 6 bases had no gene match. CDR3 size: 15 residues. The germline CDR1 and CDR2 sequences are LNHDA and SQIVND (reference sequence). TCRB transcripts that were expressed got sequenced, as all of the isolated RNA had been reverse transcribed. Method: immunoSEQ multiplex PCR; TCRdb's copy keeps in-frame clones and lacks some. The sample consists of more than 300,000 clones, 10% to 15% of them appearing once. The V and J genes are TRBV19 and TRBJ1-2; 7 nucleotides agree with TRBD1. This TCR came from a man younger than 35 in good health. The specimen was naive CD4+ T cells from blood. The CDR3 DNA follows: TGTGCCAGTAGTATGGAGAGACAGGGCAACTATGGCTACACCTTC. Its translation: CASSMERQGNYGYTF.